The sequence of this TCR beta chain was determined in a study of identical twins. This CDR3 region has 14 residues. Trimming took 3 bases from V and 1 from J; bases not matched to a gene: 0. Per the germline V gene, CDR1 is SEHNR and CDR2 is FQNEAQ (reference sequence). This clonotype was picked up a small number of times. TCRdb used MiXCR to reprocess the 5' RACE reads, holding one entry per CDR3 protein. The data hold fewer than 350,000 distinct CDR3 sequences, with more than 6.5% observed a single time. The sample was also linked to a second study, of yellow fever vaccine responses in identical twins.

The origin of this receptor is a young woman in good health. The chain is built from TRBV7-9 and TRBJ2-3; the match to TRBD2 covers 8 bases. Sequenced input: memory (CD45RO+) T cells sorted from blood. CDR3 DNA sequence: TGTGCCAGCAGCTTCGGGGGGGGCACAGATACGCAGTATTTT. It yields the protein CASSFGGGTDTQYF.